Below, 11 T cell receptor beta chains from the same sample are listed, as sequenced in a study of cytomegalovirus exposure and HLA in healthy donors (dated by TCRdb to between 2016 and 2019). Library preparation employed the immunoSEQ multiplex PCR assay. A mixture of 60 forward primers for TCR Vbeta segments and 13 reverse primers for TCR Jbeta segments was used in the multiplex PCR. As stored in TCRdb, this immuneACCESS dataset retains in-frame rearrangements with V and J assigned. A fraction of the clones does not appear; measured against another copy, unresolved V genes explain less than half of the discrepancy, and the remainder lacks a known reason. The table for this sample lists 55,000 to 65,000 clones; more than 70% of them were counted only once. Roughly 7% of the sample is taken by the ten largest. Source material: PBMCs. Receptors originate from a young man in good health and CMV-seropositive.

In DNA, the CDR3 is TGCGCCAGCAGCTTTAGCGGGTTTTCCTACAATGAGCAGTTCTTC. Translated, it gives CASSFSGFSYNEQFF. This chain joins TRBV4-1 and TRBJ2-1; 7 positions agree with TRBD2. This CDR3 region has 15 residues. Germline V gene sequence: CDR1 MGHRA, CDR2 YSYEKL. The V gene end was trimmed by 5 bases and the J gene end by 1 base; junction bases not matched to a gene: 5.

This clone was seen only once. The chain recombines TRBV4-2 with TRBJ1-6, with D perhaps matching TRBD1 (5 bases). This CDR3 has 16 amino acids. V was cut by 2 bases and J by 0 bases, with 8 bases left in between. Germline assignment: CDR1 LGHNA and CDR2 YNFKEQ. The CDR3 region has the DNA TGTGCCAGCAGCCAAATTGACAGCTCCTATAATTCACCCCTCCACTTT. This translates into CASSQIDSSYNSPLHF.

As to this clone: Relative to the germline gene, one junction end is altered; a read error may explain this. V usage is TRBV15 and J usage is TRBJ2-2, with D perhaps matching TRBD2 (7 bases). This CDR3 has 16 residues. The germline V gene has CDR1 LNHNV and CDR2 YYDKDF (reference sequence). DNA of the CDR3: TGTGCCACCAGCAGAGATAGGGGGGGGGCCACCGGGAAGCTGTTTTTT. Residues: CATSRDRGGATGKLFF.

Turning to this clone: A junction end diverges from the germline sequence, so it may reflect a read error. This specimen includes other DNA sequences encoding the same CDR3. The chain combines TRBV10-3 with TRBJ2-3; possible D gene TRBD1, 6 bases. This CDR3 comprises 12 residues. From germline, CDR1 is ENHRY and CDR2 SYGVKD. In nucleotides, the CDR3 is TGTGCCACAGCCTCGGACAGCGATACGCAATATTTT. It encodes CATASDSDTQYF.

The rearrangement uses TRBV9 and TRBJ2-5; TRBD1 matches 8 bases. This CDR3 is built from 15 residues. Germline CDR1 reads SGDLS; CDR2 reads YYNGEE. Trimming removed 1 base from V and 3 bases from J; junction bases left unmatched: 5. Written as DNA, the CDR3 is TGTGCCAGCAGCGTACAGGGGGCGATTGAAGAGACCCAGTACTTC. Its protein is CASSVQGAIEETQYF.

The chain combines TRBV15 with TRBJ1-1, with a weak D call TRBD1 (5 bases). The CDR3 sequence is 14 residues long. Trimming left V 5 bases short and J 6 bases short, with 16 bases between. Germline V gives CDR1 LNHNV, CDR2 YYDKDF (reference sequence). CDR3: CATSSGGFMAEAFF. The DNA for the CDR3 is TGTGCCACCAGCTCCGGGGGATTTATGGCTGAAGCTTTCTTT.

The chain carries TRBV6-4 and TRBJ1-1; 9 bases match TRBD1. V dropped 0 bases and J dropped 8; count of bases not matched to a gene: 7. Germline CDR1 MRHNA, CDR2 SNTAGT. This CDR3 contains 15 residues. CDR3 protein: CASSDSGQGTGEAFF. Written as DNA, the CDR3 is TGTGCCAGCAGTGACTCAGGACAGGGGACCGGGGAAGCTTTCTTT.

This chain uses TRBV4-2 with TRBJ2-1; 11 bases fit TRBD2. Germline CDR1 reads LGHNA; CDR2 reads YNFKEQ. This CDR3 comprises 17 residues. Germline trimming cut 3 bases from V and 3 bases from J; bases unmatched to any gene: 7. The CDR3 sequence is CASSQIAGGTYYNEQFF. The CDR3 DNA reads TGTGCCAGCAGCCAGATAGCGGGGGGGACGTACTACAATGAGCAGTTCTTC.

V gene TRBV19 combines with J gene TRBJ1-3, with TRBD1 matching 8 bases. Per the germline V gene, CDR1 is LNHDA and CDR2 is SQIVND (reference sequence). Trimming at V came to 7 bases and at J to 2 bases, leaving 7 bases not matched to a gene. The CDR3 spans 15 residues. CDR3 sequence: CASTPARGPGNTIYF. The CDR3 bases are TGTGCCAGTACCCCCGCCAGGGGGCCTGGAAACACCATATATTTT.

The chain couples TRBV9 to TRBJ2-5, with 8 bases identical to TRBD2. The closer fit of TRBJ2-7 to the DNA end suggests the J call may be wrong. CDR3 size: 16 residues. The germline CDR1 and CDR2 sequences are SGDLS and YYNGEE. The CDR3 nucleotides are TGTGCCAGCAGCCCAAGGGGCGGGGGGAGCTCCTACGAGCAGTACTTC. This translates into CASSPRGGGSSYEQYF.

The chain is built from TRBV9 and TRBJ1-2; 7 nucleotides agree with TRBD1. CDR3 length: 16 amino acids. V gave up 0 bases and J gave up 7 bases; unmatched junction bases: 12. Germline assignment: CDR1 SGDLS and CDR2 YYNGEE. CDR3 in DNA: TGTGCCAGCAGCGTAGCTGGGACAGCAACTCGGGGTGGCTACACCTTC. This encodes CASSVAGTATRGGYTF. The variable domain in full, completed from reference TRBV9 and TRBJ1-2, reads DSGVTQTPKHLITATGQRVTLRCSPRSGDLSVYWYQQSLDQGLQFLIQYYNGEERAKGNILERFSAQQFPDLHSELNLSSLELGDSALYFCASSVAGTATRGGYTFGSGTRLTVV.